This T cell receptor beta chain was recovered during a study of Ad26.COV2.S vaccination and SARS-CoV-2 variants (dated by TCRdb to the early 2020s). Describing the broader study: Vaccine-arm donors were drawn from COV1001, a multicentre, randomized, double-blind, placebo-controlled phase I-IIa trial of Ad26.COV2.S in healthy adults. Ad26.COV2.S was administered intramuscularly at 5 x 10^10 or 1 x 10^11 viral particles, either as a single shot or as two shots given 56 days apart. The specificity and breadth of SARS-CoV-2-reactive T cell receptors after Ad26.COV2.S vaccination were assessed by TCRbeta repertoire sequencing. The TCR-sequenced set comprised about 32 samples: 19 Ad26.COV2.S vaccine recipients, 5 placebo recipients and 8 SARS-CoV-2 convalescent individuals. Trial participants were randomized into five groups of five, in which low-dose or high-dose Ad26.COV2.S was given once or twice, or placebo was given on both occasions. Investigators did not know the trial group allocation while performing experiments and assessing outcomes. The paper as a whole reports these results and caveats: Comparable non-spike TCR breadth was observed between vaccine and placebo recipients, consistent with only spike being contained in the vaccine. Substantial breadth of spike-specific CD8+ and CD4+ T cell responses was reported after vaccination. Compared with placebo recipients, Ad26.COV2.S recipients showed higher spike-specific TCR breadth (P = 0.0014). The study was not powered to compare responses between vaccine doses or regimens. According to the authors, total T cell responses may have been underestimated by the TCR breadth and depth analyses.

A remark on this clone: The specificity of this receptor is unknown. Base quality data are lacking; no much larger clone is found one base away.

The immunoSEQ Assay was the method used to sequence TCRbeta CDR3 regions. After extraction, genomic DNA underwent amplification by bias-controlled multiplex PCR, followed by high-throughput sequencing. The source study handled its data this way. Collapsing and filtering of sequences were performed to quantify the absolute abundance of each unique TCRbeta CDR3 region. T cell fraction was estimated by normalizing TCRbeta template counts to usable DNA, with usable DNA measured through amplification of reference genes found in all nucleated cells. Repertoire TCRs were annotated as SARS-CoV-2-specific when V gene, CDR3 amino acid sequence and J gene were exactly matched to a known reactive TCR set. The reference SARS-CoV-2 TCR set was derived from MIRA and filtered for enrichment in COVID-19-positive ImmuneCODE repertoires, a step that removed public or cross-reactive TCRs. Using the MIRA antigens, annotated TCRs were further analysed by specific ORF or by position within an ORF. Depth was the summed frequency of annotated unique rearrangements, while breadth was defined as annotated unique rearrangements over total unique productive rearrangements. TCR breadth was compared between groups using two-sided Wilcoxon rank-sum tests. TCRdb took over this immuneACCESS table, retaining in-frame rearrangements with V and J assigned. Such tables are incomplete; in checked studies, under half of the missing clones stem from an unresolved V gene, and the remainder is unexplained. Clonal size and the V and J genes are those of that table, whereas D and trimming came from the DNA. In all, the sample holds about 430,000 clones, and 80% to 95% of those were seen once. The top ten clonotypes cover 10% to 15% of the sample.

The germline V gene (reference sequence) supplies CDR1 LNHNV and CDR2 YYDKDF. The CDR3 measures 14 amino acids from cysteine to phenylalanine. The read is trimmed to its CDR3 DNA, 42 bases read in frame from base 1. V is pared back by 5 bases and J by 5 bases, with 15 bases lying between the germline termini. This specimen's treatment or condition label, per the study, means: over 15 received Ad26.COV2.S at low or high dose, single or two shots; roughly 5 received placebo; per-sample allocation not given. For vaccine and placebo recipients, repertoires were sequenced using samples collected on day 63 after the first injection. Between 29 July and 7 August 2020, Cohort 1b enrolled about two dozen adults aged 18-55 years at one site in Boston, USA. As a vaccine, Ad26.COV2.S was a replication-incompetent adenovirus type 26 vector that expressed a prefusion-stabilized SARS-CoV-2 spike protein derived from the original Wuhan strain.

Sequenced material: peripheral blood, taken in a trial of Ad26.COV2.S vaccine versus placebo. This chain joins TRBV15 to TRBJ1-2; the D gene is possibly TRBD1, with 5 bases matching. This sequence originates from a person between 18 and 59 years old who received the Ad26.COV2.S COVID-19 vaccine or a placebo. For the CDR3, the sequence is CATSRSGTEYGYTF. The DNA reads TGTGCCACCAGCCGATCCGGGACGGAATATGGCTACACCTTC.